A single sample is the source of the 16 T cell receptor beta chains below, sequenced in a study of blood T cells in healthy people across ages. A second PCR of 7 to 11 cycles used a sample-barcoded 5' primer and a J-beta primer mix. TCRdb independently ran MiXCR on the 5' RACE reads; one entry per CDR3 protein. This table holds about 930,000 distinct CDR3 sequences, 25% to 35% found once. The sample also formed part of further work on T cells of mothers and their children.

Sequenced sample: blood. These receptors were collected from a woman aged 40 to 50 in good health.

This clonotype was counted a few times. This sequence may be a read error, since a much larger clone differs from it by one base. The chain combines TRBV10-3 with TRBJ2-1; no firm D call. The J call may not be correct, given that the DNA end is closer to TRBJ2-7. This CDR3 region has 15 residues. Germline lookup yields CDR1 ENHRY and CDR2 SYGVKD. CDR3 bases: TGTGCCATCAGTGAGTCCCAACGACGCTACAATGAGCAGTACTTC. Translation gives CAISESQRRYNEQYF.

This clonotype was recorded at least ten times. This chain links TRBV29-1 with TRBJ2-5; 14 bases are shared with TRBD2. J was trimmed by 4 bases and V by 6 bases; bases with no gene match: 1. The CDR3 is made up of 13 amino acids. The germline V gene encodes CDR1 SQVTM and CDR2 ANQGSEA. The CDR3 DNA is TGCAGCGTGGGGACTAGCGGGGGAGAGACCCAGTACTTC. Protein: CSVGTSGGETQYF.

As regards this clonotype: One end of the junction does not line up with germline, which may come from a read error. For the CDR3, the DNA is TGTGCCATCAGTCTGGGGTCGGGGGGCAGGAATAGGAATGAACAGTTCTTC. This translates into CAISLGSGGRNRNEQFF. This sequence joins TRBV10-3 and TRBJ2-1; possibly TRBD2 for D (7 bases). The CDR3 covers 17 residues. Germline CDR1 ENHRY, CDR2 SYGVKD.

On this clonotype: Mismatch with germline at one junction end may stem from a read error. The J gene is TRBJ2-5, the V gene TRBV11-2; D is undetermined. This CDR3 contains 14 residues. The germline gives CDR1 SGHAT, CDR2 FQNNGV. Here the CDR3 DNA reads TGTGCCGGCAGCTTAGAGCGCCAGTCGGAGATCCAGTACTTC. Protein product: CAGSLERQSEIQYF.

This clonotype was counted between two and nine times. The chain uses TRBV20-1 and TRBJ1-2, with 7 bases matching TRBD1. The CDR3 contains 13 residues. Germline CDR1 reads DFQATT; CDR2 reads SNEGSKA (reference sequence). Trimming took 4 bases from V and 2 from J; bases not matched to a gene: 4. CDR3 residues: CSAKEGANYGYTF. The CDR3 coding sequence is TGCAGTGCTAAGGAGGGGGCGAACTATGGCTACACCTTC.

This clonotype turned up a few times. This chain uses TRBV4-1 with TRBJ2-7, with TRBD1 matching 9 bases. CDR3 length: 17 residues. Germline values: CDR1 MGHRA, CDR2 YSYEKL. With 2 bases clipped from V and 3 bases from J, the junction kept 11 bases outside the gene matches. The CDR3 DNA reads as TGCGCCAGCAGCCAACCGGGACAGGGTCTCTCTATCTACGAGCAGTACTTC. This translates into CASSQPGQGLSIYEQYF.

The rearrangement links TRBV28 to TRBJ2-7; 8 bases line up with TRBD1. CDR3 length equals 15 residues. The germline V gene encodes CDR1 MDHEN and CDR2 SYDVKM. J gave up 0 bases and V 5 bases, and 6 bases lay outside the gene matches. The CDR3 protein is CASSPGDRSSYEQYF. CDR3 in DNA: TGTGCCAGCAGTCCGGGGGACAGGAGCTCCTACGAGCAGTACTTC.

This clonotype was picked up one time. The junction shows a germline mismatch at one end, possibly a read error. The chain recombines TRBV2 with TRBJ2-1; 14 bases are a match to TRBD2. CDR1 is SNHLY and CDR2 is FYNNEI in the germline V gene. The CDR3 has 13 residues. CDR3 bases: TGTGCCGGCAGACGGACTAGCGGGGGGGAGCAGTTCTTC. This translates into CAGRRTSGGEQFF.

This chain joins TRBV5-1 and TRBJ2-5; 9 bases agree with TRBD1. The closer fit of TRBJ2-7 to the DNA end suggests the J call may be wrong. This CDR3 has 16 amino acids. CDR1 and CDR2 (germline): SGHRS, YFSETQ. The CDR3 nucleotides are TGCGCCAGCAGCTTGGTTGGGGGACAGGGTCGCCACGAGCAGTACTTC. It yields the protein CASSLVGGQGRHEQYF.

This clonotype was seen many times. The chain has TRBV20-1 and TRBJ2-3; D is tentatively TRBD1 or TRBD2 (5 bases each). Looked up from germline, CDR1 is DFQATT and CDR2 is SNEGSKA (reference sequence). CDR3 size: 14 residues. Trimming removed 4 bases from V and 2 bases from J, with 13 bases in between. CDR3 residues: CSATRDPITDTQYF. The DNA of the CDR3 is TGCAGTGCTACCCGGGACCCCATCACAGATACGCAGTATTTT.

This clonotype was counted between two and nine times. V usage is TRBV7-2 and J usage is TRBJ2-3; 9 bases line up with TRBD1. Germline values: CDR1 SGHTA, CDR2 FQGNSA. The V gene end was trimmed by 4 bases and the J gene end by 5 bases; junction bases not matched to a gene: 1. The length of the CDR3 is 13 residues. Here the CDR3 reads CASSSGQGDTQYF. The DNA of the CDR3 is TGTGCCAGCAGCTCGGGACAGGGAGATACGCAGTATTTT.

V gene TRBV20-1 combines with J gene TRBJ1-4, with D perhaps matching TRBD1 (5 bases). The length of the CDR3 is 15 residues. Per germline, CDR1 DFQATT and CDR2 SNEGSKA (reference sequence). V lost 3 bases to trimming and J lost 3 bases, with 14 bases between them. The CDR3 DNA reads as TGCAGTGCTAGCCCCTCACAGGCTGCTAATGAAAAACTGTTTTTT. Translation: CSASPSQAANEKLFF.

The chain recombines TRBV19 with TRBJ2-1; no reliable D call. Germline V gives CDR1 LNHDA, CDR2 SQIVND (reference sequence). V lost 3 bases and J 0 bases, leaving 9 bases between the germline ends. The CDR3 sequence is 15 residues long. DNA for the CDR3: TGTGCCAGTAGTATTCTTAGGAGCTCCTACAATGAGCAGTTCTTC. This translates into CASSILRSSYNEQFF.

CDR3 amino acids: CASSLSPPGFQPQHF. In DNA, the CDR3 is TGTGCCAGCAGCTTATCCCCCCCGGGCTTTCAGCCCCAGCATTTT. The gene calls are TRBV7-2 and TRBJ1-5; D not resolved. Per the germline V gene, CDR1 is SGHTA and CDR2 is FQGNSA. CDR3 size: 15 residues. The V gene lost 2 bases and the J gene lost 6 bases, with 14 bases spanning the gap.

Notes on this clonotype: Just one base apart from a much larger clone, this may be a read error. The V and J genes are TRBV4-1 and TRBJ2-7; the D gene is possibly TRBD2 (5 bases). The V and J ends lost 1 base and 2 bases respectively, with 9 bases between them. This CDR3 spans 14 amino acids. Germline lookup yields CDR1 MGHRA and CDR2 YSYEKL. The CDR3: CASSQVWETYEQYF. The CDR3 bases are TGCGCCAGCAGCCAAGTCTGGGAGACCTACGAGCAGTACTTC.

A few counts support this clonotype. V is TRBV12-3 or TRBV12-4 and J is TRBJ2-3; D remains unclear. The ends were cut back, 7 bases at V and 6 bases at J, with 11 bases in the middle. CDR3 length: 12 residues. CDR3 nucleotide sequence: TGTGCCAGCACATTCGAAGGGGATACGCAGTATTTT. Translation gives CASTFEGDTQYF.